This T cell receptor (beta chain) was sequenced during a study of blood T cells in healthy people across ages (dated by TCRdb to the mid-2010s). The study in broad terms: In model experiments, template switching captured roughly one uniquely barcoded TCR beta cDNA molecule for every two T cells. Four age groups were formed from the donors: young (average 16 years), middle-aged (approximately 40), aged (approximately 60) and long-lived (about 75). The study measured age-related changes in TCR beta repertoire diversity using deep sequencing normalized with unique cDNA molecular identifiers. Two additional independent replicas of 1 million unique cDNA reads from the same blood draw were analyzed for two donors (one aged 18 to 30 and one aged 80 or older). To avoid experimental bias, donors of different ages were spread randomly across the sequencing lanes. Beyond this particular receptor, the publication reports: The CMV infection status of donors was not known, potentially confounding age-related changes in expanded clonotypes. There was a strong correlation between observed TCR beta diversity and the percentage of naive T cells measured by flow cytometry. Conclusive comparison of naive and antigen-experienced compartments was prevented by the profiling of bulk unsorted PBMCs. Total diversity estimates from one million sequenced T cells were considered lower bounds and underestimates. Observed TCR beta diversity per million T cells fell roughly linearly with age, and a significant reduction was already apparent by age about 38. Compared with the aged group, more naive CD4+ T cells, fewer expanded clones and increased TCR diversity were shown by the long-lived group, suggesting age selection.

Donors were a few dozen systemically healthy Caucasian individuals from Russia aged about 6 to 100 years. Ten milliliters of peripheral blood were drawn from each donor into EDTA-treated Vacutainer tubes. Ficoll-Paque density-gradient centrifugation was used to isolate PBMCs, with at least 6 million per sample. Trizol reagent was used to extract total RNA from PBMCs, with at least 6 micrograms per sample. The percentages of naive CD45RAhigh/CD27high T cells were determined by flow cytometry on a PBMC aliquot from every donor. Libraries were built with 5' RACE. This sample was sequenced with an Illumina HiSeq 2500. A second PCR of roughly 7 to 11 cycles was performed with a sample-barcoded 5' primer and a J-beta primer mix. A unique molecular identifier was introduced onto each TCR beta cDNA molecule by a template-switch 5' adaptor carrying 12 random nucleotides. Each sample yielded at least 3 million CDR3-containing paired-end reads. First-strand cDNA synthesis was performed from all RNA using the Mint cDNA synthesis kit, with priming by a TRBC-specific oligonucleotide. Following uracil-DNA glycosylase treatment, all cDNA underwent a first 18-cycle PCR with the universal primers M1SS and BC2_uni_R. The source study handled its data this way. For normalization, 1 million high-quality reads were randomly selected from each sample, with every read carrying a distinct molecular identifier. Instead of being binned into consensus sequences, reads with shared molecular identifiers were discarded. MiTCR, run with a Q25 quality threshold and the strictest error-elimination algorithm, handled CDR3 identification, clonotype clustering and error correction. A nonparametric unseen species model with Euler transformation was used to estimate a lower bound on total TCR beta diversity. TCRdb handled the public reads itself, with Q25 trimming in fastp and clone calling in MiXCR, and kept productive beta chains. Rows with one shared CDR3 protein collapse into an entry with the most common genes and DNA. In this record, the V and J calls reflect TCRdb's handling and not the investigators' own analysis. This sample has hundreds of thousands of distinct CDR3 sequences in its table, and 47% of those were observed once. The ten biggest clones cover just under 25% of the sample.

From its cysteine to its phenylalanine, the CDR3 spans 12 amino acids. The sequence is cut down to CDR3 DNA, 36 bases in frame from base 1. Trimming at the junction amounts to 4 bases on V and 13 bases on J, and the germline ends lie 14 bases apart. The germline V gene encodes CDR1 MGHRA and CDR2 YSYEKL. As concerns this clonotype: No cognate antigen has been identified for it. No much larger clone is present one base from it, and per-base qualities are unavailable.

The receptor comes from an elderly man in good health. The chain was built from TRBV4-1 and TRBJ2-1; the D segment is perhaps TRBD1 or TRBD2, each sharing 5 matched bases. The sequencing input was blood. The CDR3 reads CASSRPGPEQFF. In nucleotide form, the sequence is TGCGCCAGCAGCCGTCCGGGGCCCGAACAGTTCTTC.